These 8 T cell receptor beta chains were all obtained from the same sample, sequenced in a study of shared clonotypes between healthy human individuals. Sequencing used immunoSEQ multiplex PCR; TCRdb keeps in-frame clones, though not all of them. This sample has around 2,000,000 clones; 85% to 95% occur once, and the top ten carry approximately 0.13%. Sequencing was performed on naive CD4+ T cells sorted from blood. Subset defined: CD45RA+ positively selected. These receptors were obtained from a man between 18 and 35 years old in good health.

The chain joins TRBV5-1 to TRBJ2-7; D is tentatively TRBD1 or TRBD2 (6 bases each). V lost 4 bases and J lost 2, with 19 bases in between. The V gene's germline CDR1 is SGHRS and CDR2 YFSETQ. The CDR3 is 16 residues long. The CDR3 loop reads CASSPGGQRRTYEQYF. As DNA, the CDR3 is TGCGCCAGCAGCCCTGGGGGGCAGCGCCGTACCTACGAGCAGTACTTC.

The V call is TRBV7-2, the J call TRBJ1-6; no definite D call. The length of the CDR3 is 16 residues. Germline CDR1 is SGHTA and CDR2 is FQGNSA. Trimming left V 1 base short and J 5 bases short, with 12 bases between. The CDR3 DNA follows: TGTGCCAGCAGCTTAGGAGTACAGTTGAATAATTCACCCCTCCACTTT. As protein: CASSLGVQLNNSPLHF.

V is TRBV10-2 and J is TRBJ2-3; D is ambiguous. V was trimmed by 5 bases and J by 6 bases, leaving 6 bases between them. From germline, CDR1 is WSHSY and CDR2 SAAADI. The CDR3 consists of 11 residues. CDR3: CASSNLDTQYF. DNA for the CDR3: TGCGCCAGCAGTAACCTCGATACGCAGTATTTT.

The count of this clone is one. The sample has other DNA sequences that encode this CDR3 too. The chain couples TRBV7-9 to TRBJ1-1; D not certain. Between the trimmed V and J ends, which lost 8 bases and 2 bases, there was a span of 12 bases. The CDR3 totals 13 residues. CDR1 and CDR2 (germline): SEHNR, FQNEAQ (reference sequence). The CDR3 loop is CASLGRANTEAFF. CDR3 bases: TGTGCCAGCTTGGGGAGGGCTAACACTGAAGCTTTCTTT.

This clone was detected only once. This rearrangement joins TRBV6-1 to TRBJ2-3, with TRBD2 matching 8 bases. Germline CDR1 and CDR2: MNHNS and SASEGT. The CDR3 loop spans 16 amino acids. V shed 1 base, J shed 3 bases, and the junction held 6 bases outside the gene matches. The CDR3, as DNA: TGTGCCAGCAGTGAAGTCAGGCGCGGGGGGACAGATACGCAGTATTTT. Translating it yields CASSEVRRGGTDTQYF.

The chain combines TRBV6-5 with TRBJ1-2; no definite D call. V was trimmed by 0 bases and J by 4 bases, leaving 15 bases between them. Germline CDR1 MNHEY, CDR2 SVGAGI. The CDR3 totals 16 residues. The CDR3 region has the DNA TGTGCCAGCAGTTACTCGATTCCAAGCCGCGGCTATGGCTACACCTTC. It specifies CASSYSIPSRGYGYTF.

Regarding this clone: Other nucleotide sequences in the sample specify the same CDR3. V is TRBV10-3 and J is TRBJ2-2; D ambiguous. The CDR3 loop spans 13 amino acids. The germline gives CDR1 ENHRY, CDR2 SYGVKD. Trimming shortened V by 0 bases and J by 6 bases, and 5 bases separated the two germline ends. Here the CDR3 DNA reads TGTGCCATCAGTGAGTCTGGCGCCGGGGAGCTGTTTTTT. Protein product: CAISESGAGELFF.

The gene calls are TRBV5-1 and TRBJ2-5, with a tentative D call TRBD1 (5 bases). The CDR3 sequence is 18 residues long. V was pared by 6 bases and J by 5 bases, with 29 bases between. Germline CDR1 and CDR2: SGHRS and YFSETQ. The chain's CDR3 is CASTAWGRPGPEEETQYF. DNA of the CDR3: TGCGCCAGCACCGCTTGGGGCCGTCCGGGCCCTGAGGAGGAGACCCAGTACTTC.